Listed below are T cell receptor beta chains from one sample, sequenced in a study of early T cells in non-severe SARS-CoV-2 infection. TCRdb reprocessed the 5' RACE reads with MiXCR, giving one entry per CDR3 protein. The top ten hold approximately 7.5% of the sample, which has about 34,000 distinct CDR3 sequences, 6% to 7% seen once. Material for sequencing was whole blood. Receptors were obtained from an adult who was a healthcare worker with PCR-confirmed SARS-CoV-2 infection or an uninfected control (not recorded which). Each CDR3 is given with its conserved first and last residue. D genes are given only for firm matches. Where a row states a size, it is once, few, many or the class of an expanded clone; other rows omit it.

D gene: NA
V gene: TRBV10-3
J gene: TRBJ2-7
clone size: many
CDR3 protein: CAISESLNEQYF
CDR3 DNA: TGTGCCATCAGTGAGTCACTTAACGAGCAGTACTTC

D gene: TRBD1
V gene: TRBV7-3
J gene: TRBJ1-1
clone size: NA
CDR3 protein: CASSLTTGGTTEAFF
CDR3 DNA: TGTGCCAGCAGCTTAACCACAGGGGGTACCACTGAAGCTTTCTTT

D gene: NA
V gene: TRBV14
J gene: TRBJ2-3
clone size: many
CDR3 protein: CASSQHLPSTDTQYF
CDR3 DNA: TGTGCCAGCAGCCAACACCTTCCTAGCACAGATACGCAGTATTTT

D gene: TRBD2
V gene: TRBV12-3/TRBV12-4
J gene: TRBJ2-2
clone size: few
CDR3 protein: CASSVRLAGVTGELFF
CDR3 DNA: TGTGCCAGCAGTGTTAGACTAGCGGGGGTGACCGGGGAGCTGTTTTTT

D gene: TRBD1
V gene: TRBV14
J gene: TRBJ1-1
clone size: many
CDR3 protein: CASSPGGGVTEAFF
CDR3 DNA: TGTGCCAGCAGCCCAGGGGGAGGTGTCACTGAAGCTTTCTTT

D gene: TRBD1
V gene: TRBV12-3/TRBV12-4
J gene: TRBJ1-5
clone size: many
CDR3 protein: CASSFGQGNSQPQHF
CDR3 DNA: TGTGCCAGCAGCTTCGGACAGGGGAACAGTCAGCCCCAGCATTTT

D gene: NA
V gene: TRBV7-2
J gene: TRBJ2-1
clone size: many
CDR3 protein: CASSLWVVSYNEQFF
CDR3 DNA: TGTGCCAGCAGCTTATGGGTTGTTTCCTACAATGAGCAGTTCTTC

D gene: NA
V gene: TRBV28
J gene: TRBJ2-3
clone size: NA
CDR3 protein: CASSQVDTQYF
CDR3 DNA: TGTGCCAGCAGTCAGGTAGATACGCAGTATTTT

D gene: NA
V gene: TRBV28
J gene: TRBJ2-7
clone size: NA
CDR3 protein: CASSSSIHEQYF
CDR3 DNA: TGTGCCAGCAGTTCCTCAATCCACGAGCAGTACTTC

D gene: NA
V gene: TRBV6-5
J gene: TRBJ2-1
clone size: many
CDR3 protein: CASSEGPGASYNEQFF
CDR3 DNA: TGTGCCAGCAGCGAAGGCCCGGGGGCCTCCTACAATGAGCAGTTCTTC

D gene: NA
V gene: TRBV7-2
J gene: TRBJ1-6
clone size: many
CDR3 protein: CASSFMHSSYNSPLHF
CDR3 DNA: TGTGCCAGCAGCTTCATGCACAGCTCCTATAATTCACCCCTCCACTTT

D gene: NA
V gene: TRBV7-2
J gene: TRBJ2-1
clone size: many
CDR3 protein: CASRADKNYNEQFF
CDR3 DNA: TGTGCCAGCAGGGCGGACAAGAACTACAATGAGCAGTTCTTC

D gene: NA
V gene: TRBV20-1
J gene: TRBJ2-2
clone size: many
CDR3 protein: CINTGELFF
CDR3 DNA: TGCATTAACACCGGGGAGCTGTTTTTT

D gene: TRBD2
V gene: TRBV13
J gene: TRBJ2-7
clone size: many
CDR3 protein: CASSSGTSGSYEQYF
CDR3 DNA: TGTGCCAGCAGCTCCGGGACTAGCGGGTCCTACGAGCAGTACTTC

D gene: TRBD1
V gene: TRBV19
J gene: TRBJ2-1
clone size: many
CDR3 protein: CAILTGWNEQFF
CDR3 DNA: TGTGCCATCTTGACAGGGTGGAATGAGCAGTTCTTC

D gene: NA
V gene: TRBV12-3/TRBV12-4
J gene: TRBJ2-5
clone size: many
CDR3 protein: CASHGEQETQYF
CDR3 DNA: TGTGCCAGCCACGGGGAACAAGAGACCCAGTACTTC

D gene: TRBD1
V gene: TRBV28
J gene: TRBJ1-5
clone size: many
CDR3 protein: CASFQDRGQPQHF
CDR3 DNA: TGTGCCAGCTTTCAGGACAGGGGTCAGCCCCAGCATTTT

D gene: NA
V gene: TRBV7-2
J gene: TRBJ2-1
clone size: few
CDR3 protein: CASSLRGSEQFF
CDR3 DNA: TGTGCCAGCAGCTTAAGGGGGAGTGAGCAGTTCTTC

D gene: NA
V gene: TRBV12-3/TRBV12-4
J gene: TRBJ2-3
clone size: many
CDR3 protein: CASRPVGAGTDTQYF
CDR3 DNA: TGTGCCAGCAGGCCGGTCGGGGCGGGCACAGATACGCAGTATTTT

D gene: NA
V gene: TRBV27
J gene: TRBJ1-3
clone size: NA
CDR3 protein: CASRGVGLKNTIYF
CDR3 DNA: TGTGCCAGCAGGGGCGTAGGGTTAAAAAACACCATATATTTT

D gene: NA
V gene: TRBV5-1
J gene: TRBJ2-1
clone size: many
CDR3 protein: CASSWETFNEQFF
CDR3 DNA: TGCGCCAGCAGCTGGGAGACGTTCAATGAGCAGTTCTTC

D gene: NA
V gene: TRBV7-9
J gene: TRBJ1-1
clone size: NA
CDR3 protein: CASSLVVRGDTEAFF
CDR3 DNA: TGTGCCAGCAGCTTAGTGGTCAGGGGAGACACTGAAGCTTTCTTT